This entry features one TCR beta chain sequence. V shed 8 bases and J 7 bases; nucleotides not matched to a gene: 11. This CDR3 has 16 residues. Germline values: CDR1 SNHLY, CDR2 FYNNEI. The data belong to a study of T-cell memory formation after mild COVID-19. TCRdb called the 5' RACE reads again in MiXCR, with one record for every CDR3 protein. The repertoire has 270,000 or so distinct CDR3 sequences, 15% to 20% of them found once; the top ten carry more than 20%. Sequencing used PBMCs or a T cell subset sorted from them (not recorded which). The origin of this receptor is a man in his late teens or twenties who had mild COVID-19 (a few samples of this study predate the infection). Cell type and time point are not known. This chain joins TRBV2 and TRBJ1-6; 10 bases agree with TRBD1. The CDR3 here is CASGGTGEEVNSPLHF. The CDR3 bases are TGTGCCAGCGGCGGGACAGGGGAAGAGGTAAATTCACCCCTCCACTTT.